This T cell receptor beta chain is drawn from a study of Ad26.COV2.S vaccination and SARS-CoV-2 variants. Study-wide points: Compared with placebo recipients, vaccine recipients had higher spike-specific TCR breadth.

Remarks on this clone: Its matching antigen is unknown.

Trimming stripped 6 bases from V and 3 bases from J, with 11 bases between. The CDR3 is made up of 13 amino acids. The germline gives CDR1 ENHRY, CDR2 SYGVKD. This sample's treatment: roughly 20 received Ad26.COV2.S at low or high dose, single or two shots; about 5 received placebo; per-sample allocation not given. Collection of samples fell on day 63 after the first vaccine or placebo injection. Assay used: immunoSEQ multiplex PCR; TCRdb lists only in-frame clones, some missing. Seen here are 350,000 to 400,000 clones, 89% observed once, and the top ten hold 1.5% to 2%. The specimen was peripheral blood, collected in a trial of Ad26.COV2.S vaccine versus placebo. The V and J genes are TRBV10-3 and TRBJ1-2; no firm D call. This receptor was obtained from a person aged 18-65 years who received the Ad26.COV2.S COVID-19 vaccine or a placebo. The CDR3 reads CAISPSVDYGYTF. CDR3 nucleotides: TGTGCCATCAGCCCTTCAGTAGACTATGGCTACACCTTC.